The 18 T cell receptor beta chains reported below all come from one sample, sequenced in a study of blood T cell repertoires in COVID-19. Profiled with immunoSEQ multiplex PCR; TCRdb holds only in-frame clones, not every one. Among 60,000 to 75,000 clones listed, 75% to 90% were seen once. Input material: peripheral blood. The receptors were sampled from a woman aged 80 or over with active or convalescent COVID-19.

The genes are TRBV6-6 and TRBJ1-2; D call uncertain. The germline V gene has CDR1 MNHNY and CDR2 SVGAGI (reference sequence). This CDR3 has 14 residues. Trimming removed 0 bases at V and 6 bases at J, with 11 bases between. CDR3 protein: CASSYSVTADGYTF. DNA for the CDR3: TGTGCCAGCAGTTACTCGGTAACAGCCGATGGCTACACCTTC.

The rearrangement joins TRBV28 to TRBJ2-7, with D possibly TRBD1 on 6 matching bases. CDR3 length equals 13 residues. From germline, CDR1 is MDHEN and CDR2 SYDVKM. Trimming took 8 bases from V and 2 from J, leaving 13 bases between them. The DNA for the CDR3 is TGTGCCAGCCAGGACAGCCCAGCCTACGAGCAGTACTTC. Its translation: CASQDSPAYEQYF.

V usage is TRBV24-1 and J usage is TRBJ1-5; 7 nucleotides align to TRBD1. The germline gives CDR1 KGHDR, CDR2 SFDVKD. CDR3 size: 14 residues. V dropped 0 bases and J dropped 5; count of bases not matched to a gene: 0. In nucleotides, the CDR3 is TGTGCCACCAGTGATTTGGGGACAGATCAGCCCCAGCATTTT. Protein product: CATSDLGTDQPQHF.

The table lists this clone with a count of one. This chain links TRBV7-9 with TRBJ1-2, with D hard to call. V lost 1 base and J lost 3, with 18 bases in between. The CDR3 is made up of 17 amino acids. CDR1 is SEHNR, CDR2 FQNEAQ, per germline (reference sequence). In DNA, the CDR3 is TGTGCCAGCAGCTTAGTAGAGGGAGTGCGGGCCCACTATGGCTACACCTTC. As protein: CASSLVEGVRAHYGYTF. The full variable domain, its missing parts supplied by reference TRBV7-9 and TRBJ1-2, is DTGVSQNPRHKITKRGQNVTFRCDPISEHNRLYWYRQTLGQGPEFLTYFQNEAQLEKSRLLSDRFSAERPKGSFSTLEIQRTEQGDSAMYLCASSLVEGVRAHYGYTFGSGTRLTVV.

V usage is TRBV7-2 and J usage is TRBJ2-3; the match to TRBD1 covers 9 bases. Germline V gene sequence: CDR1 SGHTA, CDR2 FQGNSA. After removal of 4 bases from V and 3 bases from J, the junction contained 8 bases not matched to a gene. The length of the CDR3 is 16 residues. The CDR3 here is CASSSFRDRATDTQYF. The DNA for the CDR3 is TGTGCCAGCAGCTCCTTCCGGGACAGGGCAACAGATACGCAGTATTTT.

The V and J genes are TRBV2 and TRBJ2-7; D might be TRBD2 (7 bases). The CDR3 length is 15 residues. Germline V lookup: CDR1 SNHLY, CDR2 FYNNEI. Trimming removed 2 bases at V and 6 bases at J, with 17 bases between. CDR3 protein: CASSEMVGGVSEQYF. CDR3 sequence (DNA): TGTGCCAGCAGTGAAATGGTAGGGGGGGTAAGCGAGCAGTACTTC.

This clone occurred once. The chain couples TRBV6-5 to TRBJ2-1; D gene uncertain. Per germline, CDR1 MNHEY and CDR2 SVGAGI. The CDR3 totals 15 residues. V was cut by 5 bases and J by 0 bases, with 11 bases left in between. The CDR3 DNA sequence: TGTGCCAGCAGTAGGCAGGCGAGCTCCTACAATGAGCAGTTCTTC. This sequence encodes CASSRQASSYNEQFF.

DNA of the CDR3: TGTGCCAGCAGGCCAAGCGGGGGGCATTCCTACGAGCAGTACTTC. Translation: CASRPSGGHSYEQYF. The chain has TRBV7-9 and TRBJ2-7; TRBD2 agrees at 9 bases. The CDR3 loop spans 15 amino acids. The V gene end was trimmed by 6 bases and the J gene end by 1 base; junction bases not matched to a gene: 7. Germline V CDR1 and CDR2: SEHNR, FQNEAQ (reference sequence).

This clone was recorded only once. This chain uses TRBV28 with TRBJ2-7; D not certain. Deletions cut 4 bases from V and 3 bases from J, with 4 bases between. Germline V gene sequence: CDR1 MDHEN, CDR2 SYDVKM. The CDR3 extends over 11 amino acids. CDR3 coding DNA: TGTGCCAGCAGTTCGCGCTACGAGCAGTACTTC. This sequence encodes CASSSRYEQYF.

The chain recombines TRBV3-1 (or the pseudogene TRBV3-2) with TRBJ2-2; perhaps TRBD2 as D (5 bases). CDR1 is LGHDT, CDR2 YNNKEL, per germline (reference sequence). V lost 6 bases and J 1 base, leaving 12 bases between the germline ends. The CDR3 consists of 15 residues. The CDR3 nucleotides are TGTGCCAGCAGACATACGGGGAGGAACACCGGGGAGCTGTTTTTT. This gives the protein CASRHTGRNTGELFF.

This clone has a single count. The gene calls are TRBV28 and TRBJ1-2; 7 bases are shared with TRBD1. V gave up 10 bases and J gave up 2 bases; unmatched junction bases: 13. The CDR3 is 15 amino acids. Germline V CDR1 and CDR2: MDHEN, SYDVKM. Written as DNA, the CDR3 is TGTGCCACCTACCTGAGGACAGGAGTGAACTATGGCTACACCTTC. Protein: CATYLRTGVNYGYTF.

This rearrangement joins TRBV28 to TRBJ1-1; tentatively, D is TRBD1 (5 bases). Trimming cost V 6 bases and J 10 bases, with 12 bases left between them. CDR1 and CDR2 (germline): MDHEN, SYDVKM. The CDR3 is 11 residues long. In DNA form, the CDR3 reads TGTGCCAGCAGCTTGGAGGGGAGAGCTTTCTTT. It is translated as CASSLEGRAFF. The whole variable domain, remainder taken from reference TRBV28 and TRBJ1-1, is DVKVTQSSRYLVKRTGEKVFLECVQDMDHENMFWYRQDPGLGLRLIYFSYDVKMKEKGDIPEGYSVSREKKERFSLILESASTNQTSMYLCASSLEGRAFFGQGTRLTVV.

V and J are TRBV27 and TRBJ1-1; D might be TRBD1 (6 bases). In germline, CDR1 is MNHEY, CDR2 SMNVEV (reference sequence). V was cut by 2 bases and J by 0 bases, with 13 bases left in between. The CDR3 is 16 amino acids. CDR3 bases: TGTGCCAGCAGTTTAGATTACAGGGTGATGAACACTGAAGCTTTCTTT. It encodes CASSLDYRVMNTEAFF.

The rearrangement joins TRBV28 to TRBJ1-1; 9 bases map to TRBD1. The J segment lost 1 base and the V segment lost 7 bases, leaving 7 bases of the junction unmatched. Germline CDR1 is MDHEN and CDR2 is SYDVKM. This CDR3 contains 15 residues. CDR3: CASIRQGGGNTEAFF. DNA for the CDR3: TGTGCCAGCATTCGACAGGGGGGAGGGAACACTGAAGCTTTCTTT.

The rearrangement uses TRBV7-2 and TRBJ2-7, with 8 bases matching TRBD1. Germline V CDR1 and CDR2: SGHTA, FQGNSA. V shed 5 bases and J 1 base; nucleotides not matched to a gene: 7. The CDR3 length is 15 residues. DNA for the CDR3: TGTGCCAGCAGCCTTTCAGGGGGCGAATCCTACGAGCAGTACTTC. Protein product: CASSLSGGESYEQYF.

A few counts support this clone. V gene TRBV24-1 combines with J gene TRBJ2-3; a weak D match, TRBD2 (7 bases). The CDR3 runs 17 residues. The ends were cut back, 5 bases at V and 2 bases at J, with 19 bases in the middle. Looked up from germline, CDR1 is KGHDR and CDR2 is SFDVKD. The CDR3 region has the DNA TGTGCCACCAGTGCCCACTCCGGACGGGGGGCCACAGATACGCAGTATTTT. Protein sequence: CATSAHSGRGATDTQYF.

The chain joins TRBV15 to TRBJ2-1; TRBD2 agrees at 10 bases. CDR1 and CDR2 (germline): LNHNV, YYDKDF (reference sequence). The CDR3 contains 14 residues. V lost 2 bases and J lost 12; bases outside the gene matches: 7. Here the CDR3 reads CATSRSGTSVGQFF. CDR3 nucleotides: TGTGCCACCAGCAGATCTGGGACTAGCGTTGGGCAGTTCTTC.

This clone came up a few times. The genes are TRBV4-2 and TRBJ2-5; 8 bases line up with TRBD2. This CDR3 contains 15 residues. Losses at the gene ends were 0 bases for V and 4 bases for J; bases not matched to a gene: 4. CDR1 and CDR2 (germline): LGHNA, YNFKEQ. In DNA form, the CDR3 reads TGTGCCAGCAGCCAAGAACAGCGGGGGCTAGAGACCCAGTACTTC. This sequence encodes CASSQEQRGLETQYF.